These T cell receptor beta chains were read from a single sample in a study of shared clonotypes between healthy human individuals. Produced via immunoSEQ multiplex PCR; TCRdb's table is partial and in-frame only. The data hold 2,500,000 or so clones, with approximately 94% observed a single time. Sequences were obtained from naive CD4+ T cells from PBMCs. The receptors stem from a man aged 18 to 29 in good health. Some clones in this sample may be carry-over from other donors' samples. Each CDR3 is given with its conserved first and last residue. A D gene is named only where the DNA matches it firmly. Size is omitted from some rows. Given values are once, few, many or a class for expanded clones.

abundance	d_gene	j_gene	v_gene	len	CDR3aa	CDR3nt
NA	TRBD1	TRBJ1-4	TRBV6-5	16	CASSYYRGPTNEKLFF	TGTGCCAGCAGTTACTACAGGGGGCCGACTAATGAAAAACTGTTTTTT
NA	NA	TRBJ1-5	TRBV7-9	16	CASSPYGGTDLHPQHF	TGTGCCAGCAGCCCCTACGGGGGGACTGACCTTCATCCCCAGCATTTT
NA	NA	TRBJ1-1	TRBV6-5	13	CASSSQGWTEAFF	TGTGCCAGCAGTTCCCAGGGGTGGACTGAAGCTTTCTTT
NA	TRBD2	TRBJ2-1	TRBV7-3	18	CASSFRTGTSGSSGEQFF	TGTGCCAGCAGCTTCCGTACCGGGACTAGCGGGAGTAGTGGTGAGCAGTTCTTC
NA	NA	TRBJ2-6	TRBV21-1	21	CASSRKGIGDRAHSGANVLTF	TGTGCCAGCAGCAGAAAGGGAATAGGGGACAGGGCCCACTCTGGGGCCAACGTCCTGACTTTC
NA	NA	TRBJ1-5	TRBV27	13	CASSLTRNQPQHF	TGTGCCAGCAGCCTGACAAGGAATCAGCCCCAGCATTTT
NA	TRBD2	TRBJ2-7	TRBV4-1	15	CASSQELAGGYEQYF	TGCGCCAGCAGCCAAGAACTAGCGGGAGGATACGAGCAGTACTTC
NA	NA	TRBJ2-1	TRBV9	14	CASSARGGNNEQFF	TGTGCCAGCAGCGCCAGAGGCGGGAACAATGAGCAGTTCTTC
NA	NA	TRBJ1-3	TRBV7-9	15	CASSPTGSSGNTIYF	TGTGCCAGCAGCCCCACAGGGTCCTCTGGAAACACCATATATTTT
once	NA	TRBJ1-3	TRBV15	15	CATSREGTTGNTIYF	TGTGCCACCAGCAGAGAGGGGACGACTGGAAACACCATATATTTT
NA	NA	TRBJ2-7	TRBV5-1	16	CASSLAGSLVGGEQYF	TGCGCCAGCAGCTTGGCGGGATCCCTTGTCGGGGGCGAGCAGTACTTC
NA	TRBD2	TRBJ2-3	TRBV6-6	14	CASKSGRAGDTQYF	TGTGCCAGCAAGAGCGGGAGGGCCGGAGATACGCAGTATTTT
once	NA	TRBJ1-4	TRBV11-2	14	CASRPPGQAEKLFF	TGTGCCAGCAGACCACCCGGACAAGCTGAAAAACTGTTTTTT
NA	TRBD1	TRBJ1-5	TRBV30	15	CAWSRYRGSNQPQHF	TGTGCCTGGAGTCGTTACAGGGGAAGCAATCAGCCCCAGCATTTT
NA	TRBD1	TRBJ1-4	TRBV19	15	CASSQQGLRNEKLFF	TGTGCCAGTAGTCAACAGGGGTTAAGAAATGAAAAACTGTTTTTT
NA	TRBD1	TRBJ1-3	TRBV28	16	CASSLWQGAAGNTIYF	TGTGCCAGCAGTTTATGGCAGGGGGCCGCTGGAAACACCATATATTTT
once	TRBD1	TRBJ2-1	TRBV6-6	14	CASRLTGGYNEQFF	TGTGCCAGCAGACTGACAGGGGGTTACAATGAGCAGTTCTTC
NA	NA	TRBJ1-4	TRBV7-2	14	CASSSSLLREKLFF	TGTGCCAGCAGCTCTAGCCTTTTGAGGGAGAAACTGTTTTTT
NA	NA	TRBJ2-3	TRBV2	16	CASSPLRGPSTDTQYF	TGTGCCAGCTCCCCCCTTCGCGGCCCAAGCACAGATACGCAGTATTTT
NA	TRBD1	TRBJ2-7	TRBV5-4	16	CASSPNPGQGNNEQYF	TGTGCCAGCAGCCCAAACCCCGGACAGGGGAATAACGAGCAGTACTTC
NA	TRBD2	TRBJ2-3	TRBV5-1	14	CASSVSGSPDTQYF	TGCGCCAGCAGCGTTAGCGGGAGCCCCGATACGCAGTATTTT
NA	NA	TRBJ2-2	TRBV5-6	14	CASSLGLKGGELFF	TGTGCCAGCAGCTTGGGACTGAAGGGCGGGGAGCTGTTTTTT
NA	NA	TRBJ1-2	TRBV28	13	CASSDGQLYGYTF	TGTGCCAGCAGCGATGGACAGTTATATGGCTACACCTTC